This T cell receptor beta chain was captured in a study of cytomegalovirus exposure and HLA in healthy donors. PCR involved 60 Vbeta and 13 Jbeta primers. Generated by immunoSEQ multiplex PCR, the TCRdb table keeps only in-frame clones and is missing some. This sample carries about 160,000 clones, 65% to 80% of them seen once, and the ten largest clones take about 2.7%. Losses at the gene ends were 3 bases for V and 7 bases for J; bases not matched to a gene: 6. CDR1 is SGDLS and CDR2 is YYNGEE in the germline V gene. This CDR3 comprises 15 residues. The specimen was PBMCs. The source of this sequence is a woman aged 45-60 years in good health and CMV-seropositive. V and J are TRBV9 and TRBJ1-6; 8 nucleotides match TRBD1. This CDR3 reads CASSARTGWNSPLHF. CDR3 sequence (DNA): TGTGCCAGCAGCGCGAGGACAGGGTGGAATTCACCCCTCCACTTT.